Each of the 32 T cell receptor beta chains below was sequenced from the same sample in a study of blood T cell repertoires in COVID-19. The data were produced by immunoSEQ multiplex PCR, yet TCRdb's version contains in-frame clones alone and is incomplete. The sample lists around 91,000 clones, approximately 81% occurring once. Sequenced: peripheral blood. The receptors shown here come from a man older than 75 with acute or convalescent COVID-19.

The chain uses TRBV7-3 and TRBJ1-2; maybe TRBD1 (5 bases). There are 13 residues in the CDR3. Germline V CDR1 and CDR2: SGHTA, FQGTGA. The V gene lost 1 base and the J gene lost 8 bases, with 11 bases spanning the gap. CDR3 loop: CASSLNLGEGYTF. The CDR3 DNA follows: TGTGCCAGCAGCTTAAATTTAGGGGAAGGCTACACCTTC.

The rearrangement joins TRBV18 to TRBJ1-1; D unclear. From germline, CDR1 is KGHSH and CDR2 LQKENI. There are 14 residues in the CDR3. Trimming stripped 0 bases from V and 0 bases from J, with 5 bases between. The CDR3 DNA reads TGTGCCAGCTCACCACCGAGTATGAACACTGAAGCTTTCTTT. It specifies CASSPPSMNTEAFF.

This clone was detected once. The J gene is TRBJ2-3, the V gene TRBV27, with 8 bases that match TRBD1. Trimming removed 3 bases from V and 3 bases from J; junction bases left unmatched: 2. CDR3 size: 14 residues. Looked up from germline, CDR1 is MNHEY and CDR2 is SMNVEV (reference sequence). In DNA, the CDR3 is TGTGCCAGCAGTTTCAGGGGGCAGACAGATACGCAGTATTTT. As protein: CASSFRGQTDTQYF.

The chain carries TRBV28 and TRBJ1-4; 8 nucleotides align to TRBD1. CDR1 and CDR2 (germline): MDHEN, SYDVKM. The CDR3 length is 16 residues. V was pared by 4 bases and J by 7 bases, with 11 bases of the junction left unmatched. CDR3 bases: TGTGCCAGCAGTTCCGCCCGGAGGACAGGGACTGAAAAACTGTTTTTT. Protein product: CASSSARRTGTEKLFF.

CDR3 sequence (DNA): TGCGCCAGCAGCTTGGCTACAGGGTACACTGAAGCTTTCTTT. Its protein product is CASSLATGYTEAFF. The chain couples TRBV5-1 to TRBJ1-1, with a tentative D call TRBD1 (6 bases). V was shortened by 0 bases and J by 3 bases, with 9 bases between the two germline ends. The CDR3 runs 14 residues. Germline V gene lookup returns CDR1 SGHRS and CDR2 YFSETQ.

The V gene is TRBV7-8, the J gene TRBJ2-1; a weak D match, TRBD1 (5 bases). CDR3 length: 14 residues. V was cut by 3 bases and J by 5 bases, with 11 bases left in between. Germline loops: CDR1 SGHVS, CDR2 FQNEAQ. CDR3 amino acids: CASSFRVGDNEQFF. CDR3 nucleotide sequence: TGTGCCAGCAGCTTTAGGGTAGGGGACAATGAGCAGTTCTTC.

In its sample, this clone was seen a few times. V and J are TRBV5-1 and TRBJ2-1; 7 positions match TRBD2. Germline CDR1 reads SGHRS; CDR2 reads YFSETQ. V trimming: 0 bases; J trimming: 8 bases; junction bases outside the gene matches: 8. This CDR3 is built from 15 residues. This chain's CDR3 is CASSLVGGGPHEQFF. CDR3 nucleotide sequence: TGCGCCAGCAGCTTGGTTGGGGGAGGGCCCCATGAGCAGTTCTTC.

The chain uses TRBV5-4 and TRBJ2-7, with TRBD2 matching 9 bases. CDR1 is SGHNT, CDR2 YYREEE, per germline (reference sequence). CDR3 length: 16 amino acids. The V and J ends lost 0 bases and 4 bases, in that order; junction bases with no gene match: 8. CDR3 protein: CASSLGGSGGGYEQYF. CDR3 nucleotides: TGTGCCAGCAGCTTGGGGGGTAGCGGGGGCGGGTACGAGCAGTACTTC.

The CDR3 region is CASSPVGGAGQPQHF. CDR3 DNA: TGTGCCAGCAGCCCGGTGGGCGGTGCGGGTCAGCCCCAGCATTTT. V gene TRBV6-5 combines with J gene TRBJ1-5; D is uncertain. This CDR3 spans 15 amino acids. V gave up 6 bases and J gave up 6 bases, with 18 bases separating them. Looked up from germline, CDR1 is MNHEY and CDR2 is SVGAGI.

The genes are TRBV5-5 and TRBJ1-1, with a weak D call TRBD1 (6 bases). The CDR3 consists of 14 residues. V was pared by 3 bases and J by 0 bases, with 9 bases between. CDR1 SGHKS and CDR2 YYEKEE come from the germline V gene (reference sequence). Here the CDR3 reads CASSWGTLNTEAFF. The CDR3 DNA reads TGTGCCAGCAGCTGGGGGACATTGAACACTGAAGCTTTCTTT.

The rearrangement uses TRBV2 and TRBJ1-5; TRBD1 is a possible D gene (5 bases). From germline, CDR1 is SNHLY and CDR2 FYNNEI. The CDR3 has 16 residues. The V end lost 5 bases, the J end lost 5 bases, and 19 bases lay between the germline ends. DNA for the CDR3: TGTGCCAGCAGTCCAAGGGCAGGGTGGCTGGATCAGCCCCAGCATTTT. This gives the protein CASSPRAGWLDQPQHF.

The chain is built from TRBV15 and TRBJ1-2; TRBD1 is a possible D gene (6 bases). This CDR3 contains 14 residues. The V gene lost 0 bases and the J gene lost 6 bases, with 11 bases spanning the gap. Germline V gene lookup returns CDR1 LNHNV and CDR2 YYDKDF (reference sequence). The DNA of the CDR3 is TGTGCCACCAGCAGAGATGTACAGGGTGATGGCTACACCTTC. Residues: CATSRDVQGDGYTF.

This clone is a singleton in its sample. At one end, the junction sequence differs from germline, possibly due to a read error. The sample carries other DNA sequences with the same CDR3. The CDR3 reads CAWSTPGQYNSPLHF. The CDR3 coding sequence is TGCGCCTGGAGTACCCCGGGACAGTATAATTCACCCCTCCACTTT. The chain couples TRBV30 to TRBJ1-6, with 7 bases matching TRBD1. The germline V gene encodes CDR1 GTSNPN and CDR2 SVGIG (reference sequence). The CDR3 contains 15 residues.

V and J are TRBV28 and TRBJ2-1; TRBD2 is a possible D gene (6 bases). The length of the CDR3 is 17 residues. V gave up 6 bases and J gave up 0 bases, with 18 bases separating them. CDR1 is MDHEN, CDR2 SYDVKM, per germline. CDR3 sequence (DNA): TGTGCCAGCAGAAATACGGAGGGACCAAGCTCCTACAATGAGCAGTTCTTC. Its translation is CASRNTEGPSSYNEQFF.

This chain connects TRBV6-5 to TRBJ2-3; D perhaps matches TRBD2 (6 bases). Trimming removed 5 bases from V and 8 bases from J, with 14 bases in between. CDR3 length equals 13 residues. Germline CDR1 is MNHEY and CDR2 is SVGAGI. The CDR3 loop reads CASSRTSSVTQYF. In DNA, the CDR3 is TGTGCCAGCAGTAGAACTAGCTCGGTTACGCAGTATTTT.

The rearrangement joins TRBV5-1 to TRBJ1-1, with 7 bases aligning to TRBD1. This CDR3 comprises 15 residues. The junction had 6 bases not matched to a gene; V was cut back by 2 bases and J by 2 bases. CDR1 SGHRS and CDR2 YFSETQ come from the germline V gene. In DNA form, the CDR3 reads TGCGCCAGCAGCTTATTAGGGACAGCCAACACTGAAGCTTTCTTT. Its protein product is CASSLLGTANTEAFF.

This chain connects TRBV27 to TRBJ1-4, with 7 bases fitting TRBD1. V lost 6 bases and J lost 3; bases outside the gene matches: 4. CDR3 length: 14 residues. From germline, CDR1 is MNHEY and CDR2 SMNVEV (reference sequence). CDR3 protein: CASRPGGSNEKLFF. The CDR3 DNA is TGTGCCAGCAGGCCAGGGGGTTCTAATGAAAAACTGTTTTTT.

The chain combines TRBV29-1 with TRBJ2-5; 11 bases are a match to TRBD1. The V segment lost 4 bases and the J segment 9 bases; nucleotides outside the gene matches: 10. Germline CDR1 and CDR2: SQVTM and ANQGSEA. CDR3 length equals 14 residues. The CDR3 nucleotides are TGCAGCGTTGCGGGACAGGGGGGGATTGGGGCCCAGTACTTC. The encoded protein is CSVAGQGGIGAQYF.

The chain recombines TRBV6-5 with TRBJ1-1; D possibly corresponds to TRBD1 (6 bases). The CDR3 is 13 amino acids. V lost 2 bases and J lost 5, with 9 bases in between. CDR1 is MNHEY, CDR2 SVGAGI, per germline. The CDR3 DNA follows: TGTGCCAGCAGTTACGGACAGTGGACTGAAGCTTTCTTT. Protein: CASSYGQWTEAFF.

V gene TRBV12-3 or TRBV12-4 combines with J gene TRBJ1-2, with 7 bases matching TRBD1. V lost 3 bases to trimming and J lost 5 bases; unmatched junction nucleotides: 3. CDR3 length: 13 residues. In DNA form, the CDR3 reads TGTGCCAGCAGTTTGGGACAGAGGTATGGCTACACCTTC. The encoded protein is CASSLGQRYGYTF.

The chain's CDR3 is CASSTLLAGGGSEQFF. DNA for the CDR3: TGTGCCAGTAGTACCTTACTAGCGGGAGGGGGGAGTGAGCAGTTCTTC. The chain joins TRBV19 to TRBJ2-1, with 13 bases that match TRBD2. Germline V lookup: CDR1 LNHDA, CDR2 SQIVND (reference sequence). After removal of 4 bases from V and 9 bases from J, the junction contained 9 bases not matched to a gene. This CDR3 is built from 16 residues.

The V gene is TRBV28, the J gene TRBJ1-2, with D possibly matching TRBD1 (5 bases). The CDR3 contains 11 residues. Trimming shortened V by 4 bases and J by 11 bases, and 11 bases separated the two germline ends. Per germline, CDR1 MDHEN and CDR2 SYDVKM. The CDR3 DNA sequence: TGTGCCAGCAGTTCGGGACTAAAGTACACCTTC. Translating it yields CASSSGLKYTF.

CDR3 in amino acids: CAWGGGAGSNQPQHF. CDR3 nucleotide sequence: TGTGCCTGGGGAGGGGGAGCCGGGAGCAATCAGCCCCAGCATTTT. The J gene is TRBJ1-5, the V gene TRBV30; tentatively, D is TRBD1 (6 bases). Trimming cost V 5 bases and J 1 base, with 15 bases left between them. Germline V CDR1 and CDR2: GTSNPN, SVGIG (reference sequence). The CDR3 is 15 residues long.

The rearrangement uses TRBV2 and TRBJ2-7; weak D call: TRBD1 (5 bases). The CDR3 has 14 residues. The V and J ends lost 3 bases and 3 bases respectively, with 12 bases between them. Germline V gene data show CDR1 as SNHLY and CDR2 as FYNNEI. For the CDR3, the DNA is TGTGCCAGCAGTGAGGTCAGGGTCAGCTACGAGCAGTACTTC. Amino acid sequence: CASSEVRVSYEQYF.

This chain uses TRBV5-4 with TRBJ2-3; 12 bases fit TRBD2. The trim removed 3 bases at V and 6 bases at J, leaving 8 bases unmatched. CDR1 is SGHNT and CDR2 is YYREEE in the germline V gene (reference sequence). This CDR3 has 16 residues. The CDR3 DNA reads as TGTGCCAGCAGCTACTGGACTAGCGGGAATTTTGATACGCAGTATTTT. Amino acid sequence: CASSYWTSGNFDTQYF. The full variable domain, with the rest looked up from reference TRBV5-4 and TRBJ2-3, is ETGVTQSPTHLIKTRGQQVTLRCSSQSGHNTVSWYQQALGQGPQFIFQYYREEENGRGNFPPRFSGLQFPNYSSELNVNALELDDSALYLCASSYWTSGNFDTQYFGPGTRLTVL.

The chain links TRBV6-5 to TRBJ1-3; no reliable D call. CDR3 size: 13 residues. Germline V gene lookup returns CDR1 MNHEY and CDR2 SVGAGI. The V and J ends lost 8 bases and 2 bases respectively, with 10 bases between them. As DNA, the CDR3 is TGTGCCAGCCGAGGAGGGACTGGAAACACCATATATTTT. It yields the protein CASRGGTGNTIYF.

This chain uses TRBV19 with TRBJ2-2, with a tentative D call TRBD2 (6 bases). The CDR3 covers 14 residues. The V end was cut by 7 bases, the J end by 5 bases, with 14 bases between. Looked up from germline, CDR1 is LNHDA and CDR2 is SQIVND (reference sequence). CDR3 nucleotides: TGTGCCAGTACTAGGGACTGGCTAACCGGGGAGCTGTTTTTT. It translates to CASTRDWLTGELFF.

This clone was detected a few times. The J gene is TRBJ2-7, the V gene TRBV5-6, with TRBD2 matching 10 bases. This CDR3 is 12 amino acids long. J gave up 4 bases and V 10 bases, and 5 bases lay outside the gene matches. Germline CDR1 and CDR2: SGHDT and YYEEEE. The DNA of the CDR3 is TGTGCCTCTAGCGGGAGAGGTTACGAGCAGTACTTC. Its protein product is CASSGRGYEQYF.

V is TRBV7-6 and J is TRBJ2-7; 11 bases fit TRBD2. The CDR3 is made up of 17 amino acids. V dropped 0 bases and J dropped 6; count of bases not matched to a gene: 10. Looked up from germline, CDR1 is SGHVS and CDR2 is FNYEAQ. The DNA of the CDR3 is TGTGCCAGCAGCTTAGCTCCCTTAGCGGGAGGGCCCCGCGAGCAGTACTTC. It encodes CASSLAPLAGGPREQYF.

This chain joins TRBV7-2 and TRBJ1-1; TRBD1 is a possible D gene (6 bases). This CDR3 contains 14 residues. V was cut by 4 bases and J by 1 base, with 10 bases left in between. The V gene's germline CDR1 is SGHTA and CDR2 FQGNSA. CDR3 protein: CASSSGVGNTEAFF. CDR3 bases: TGTGCCAGCAGCTCAGGGGTGGGGAACACTGAAGCTTTCTTT. Full variable domain (outside the CDR3, taken from reference TRBV7-2 and TRBJ1-1): GAGVSQSPSNKVTEKGKDVELRCDPISGHTALYWYRQSLGQGLEFLIYFQGNSAPDKSGLPSDRFSAERTGGSVSTLTIQRTQQEDSAVYLCASSSGVGNTEAFFGQGTRLTVV.

The chain has TRBV11-2 and TRBJ2-7; D is unresolved. Trimming took 2 bases from V and 0 from J, leaving 20 bases between them. Germline V gives CDR1 SGHAT, CDR2 FQNNGV. The CDR3 extends over 18 amino acids. CDR3 coding DNA: TGTGCCAGCAGCTTAACGGCAGGATTGTTAATTAGCTCCTACGAGCAGTACTTC. Encoded protein: CASSLTAGLLISSYEQYF.

This clone was recorded once. CDR3 nucleotide sequence: TGTGCCAGTAGTAACCCCGGAGCGGGAGGGCCGAAGACCCAGTACTTC. Encoded protein: CASSNPGAGGPKTQYF. The chain employs TRBV19 and TRBJ2-5; 10 positions match TRBD2. The CDR3 runs to 16 residues. With 4 bases clipped from V and 6 bases from J, the junction kept 11 bases outside the gene matches. Germline-derived CDR1 and CDR2 are LNHDA and SQIVND (reference sequence).